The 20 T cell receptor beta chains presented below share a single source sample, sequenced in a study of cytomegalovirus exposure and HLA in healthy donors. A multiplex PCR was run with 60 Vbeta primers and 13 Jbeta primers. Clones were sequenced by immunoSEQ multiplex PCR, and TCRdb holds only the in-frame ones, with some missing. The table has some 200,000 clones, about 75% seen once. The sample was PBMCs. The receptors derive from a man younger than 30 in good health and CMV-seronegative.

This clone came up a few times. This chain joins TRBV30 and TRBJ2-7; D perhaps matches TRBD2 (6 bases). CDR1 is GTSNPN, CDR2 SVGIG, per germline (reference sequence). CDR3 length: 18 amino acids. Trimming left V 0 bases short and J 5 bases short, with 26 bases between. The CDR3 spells CAWSVRWVTGERGDEQYF. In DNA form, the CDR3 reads TGTGCCTGGAGTGTACGGTGGGTTACGGGGGAGAGGGGTGACGAGCAGTACTTC. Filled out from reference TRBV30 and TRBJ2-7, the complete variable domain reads SQTIHQWPATLVQPVGSPLSLECTVEGTSNPNLYWYRQAAGRGLQLLFYSVGIGQISSEVPQNLSASRPQDRQFILSSKKLLLSDSGFYLCAWSVRWVTGERGDEQYFGPGTRLTVT.

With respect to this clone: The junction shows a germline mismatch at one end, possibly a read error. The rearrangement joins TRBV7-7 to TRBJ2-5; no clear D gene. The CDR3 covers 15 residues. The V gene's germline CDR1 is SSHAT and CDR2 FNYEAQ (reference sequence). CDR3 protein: CASSPSHSPQETQYF. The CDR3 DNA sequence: TGTGCTAGCAGCCCATCCCATAGTCCGCAAGAGACCCAGTACTTC.

In DNA form, the CDR3 reads TGTGCCAGCAGCTTAGATATTTGGGGGCGGGAGGGGTACGAGCAGTACTTC. Its protein product is CASSLDIWGREGYEQYF. The chain combines TRBV11-2 with TRBJ2-7; 9 nucleotides align to TRBD2. The CDR3 loop spans 17 amino acids. V lost 0 bases and J lost 4; bases outside the gene matches: 10. Per the germline V gene, CDR1 is SGHAT and CDR2 is FQNNGV.

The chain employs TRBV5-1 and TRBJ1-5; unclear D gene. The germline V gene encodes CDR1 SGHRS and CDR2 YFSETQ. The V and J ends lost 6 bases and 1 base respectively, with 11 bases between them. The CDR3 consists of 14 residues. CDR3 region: CASKSEGSNQPQHF. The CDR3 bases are TGCGCCAGCAAAAGCGAGGGCAGCAATCAGCCCCAGCATTTT.

The CDR3 DNA follows: TGCGCCAGCAGCTTGGACGGGACATCCCAAGAGACCCAGTACTTC. Its protein is CASSLDGTSQETQYF. The chain recombines TRBV5-1 with TRBJ2-5; D possibly corresponds to TRBD1 (6 bases). CDR1 SGHRS and CDR2 YFSETQ come from the germline V gene. The CDR3 contains 15 residues. V lost 0 bases, J lost 1 base, and 10 bases lay in between.

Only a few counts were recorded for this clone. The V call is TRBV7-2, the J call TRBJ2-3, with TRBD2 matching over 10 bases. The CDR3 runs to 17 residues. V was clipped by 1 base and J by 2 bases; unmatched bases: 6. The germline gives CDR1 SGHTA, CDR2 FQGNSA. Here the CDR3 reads CASSLGVAGGNTDTQYF. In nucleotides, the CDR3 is TGTGCCAGCAGCTTAGGAGTAGCGGGGGGCAACACAGATACGCAGTATTTT.

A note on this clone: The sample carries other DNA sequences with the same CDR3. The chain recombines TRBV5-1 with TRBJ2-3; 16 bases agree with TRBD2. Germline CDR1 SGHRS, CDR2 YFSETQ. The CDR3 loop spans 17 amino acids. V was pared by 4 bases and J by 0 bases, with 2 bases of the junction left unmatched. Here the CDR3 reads CASSPGLAGGSTDTQYF. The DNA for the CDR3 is TGCGCCAGCAGCCCGGGACTAGCGGGGGGGAGCACAGATACGCAGTATTTT. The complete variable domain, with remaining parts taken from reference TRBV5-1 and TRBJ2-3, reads KAGVTQTPRYLIKTRGQQVTLSCSPISGHRSVSWYQQTPGQGLQFLFEYFSETQRNKGNFPGRFSGRQFSNSRSEMNVSTLELGDSALYLCASSPGLAGGSTDTQYFGPGTRLTVL.

The CDR3 loop reads CASSKFQGNTGELFF. CDR3 sequence (DNA): TGTGCCAGTAGTAAGTTCCAGGGGAACACCGGGGAGCTGTTTTTT. This chain connects TRBV19 to TRBJ2-2; maybe TRBD1 (5 bases). Deletions cut 4 bases from V and 1 base from J, with 10 bases between. The germline gives CDR1 LNHDA, CDR2 SQIVND (reference sequence). The CDR3 spans 15 residues.

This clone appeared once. CDR3 sequence: CASSPPRIAGGNEQFF. The CDR3 region has the DNA TGCGCCAGCAGCCCACCCCGGATAGCGGGGGGCAATGAGCAGTTCTTC. The genes are TRBV5-1 and TRBJ2-1; TRBD2 matches 10 bases. Germline V gene lookup returns CDR1 SGHRS and CDR2 YFSETQ. V was pared by 4 bases and J by 6 bases, with 10 bases of the junction left unmatched. The CDR3 has 16 amino acids.

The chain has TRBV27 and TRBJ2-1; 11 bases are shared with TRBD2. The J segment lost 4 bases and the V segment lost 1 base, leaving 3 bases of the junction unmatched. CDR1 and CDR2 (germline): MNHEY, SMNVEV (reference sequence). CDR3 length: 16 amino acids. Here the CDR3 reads CASSLYGTSGYNEQFF. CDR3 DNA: TGTGCCAGCAGTTTATACGGGACTAGCGGATACAATGAGCAGTTCTTC.

As DNA, the CDR3 is TGCAGCGTTGTAAACGGCTACGAGCAGTACTTC. Its translation is CSVVNGYEQYF. The V gene is TRBV29-1, the J gene TRBJ2-7; D is uncertain. The CDR3 runs 11 residues. Deletions cut 4 bases from V and 3 bases from J, with 7 bases between. Germline loops: CDR1 SQVTM, CDR2 ANQGSEA.

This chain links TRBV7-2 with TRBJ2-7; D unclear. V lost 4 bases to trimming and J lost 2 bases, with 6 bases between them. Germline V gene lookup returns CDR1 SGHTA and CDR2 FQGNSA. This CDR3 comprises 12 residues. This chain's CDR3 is CASSSFAYEQYF. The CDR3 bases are TGTGCCAGCAGCTCCTTTGCCTACGAGCAGTACTTC.

The CDR3 coding sequence is TGTGCCAGCAGCTTGGGTGTCTCGGGATCCACTGAAGCTTTCTTT. Amino acid sequence: CASSLGVSGSTEAFF. J is TRBJ1-1 and V is TRBV5-4; D is unclear. CDR1 is SGHNT and CDR2 is YYREEE in the germline V gene (reference sequence). CDR3 length equals 15 residues. Trimming cost V 0 bases and J 4 bases, with 13 bases left between them.

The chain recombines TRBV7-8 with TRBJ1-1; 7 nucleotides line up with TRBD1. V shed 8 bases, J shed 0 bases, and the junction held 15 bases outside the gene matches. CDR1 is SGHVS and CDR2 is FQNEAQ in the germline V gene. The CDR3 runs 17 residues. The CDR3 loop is CASCSVLRRGLNTEAFF. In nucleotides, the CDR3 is TGTGCCAGCTGCTCCGTCCTCAGGAGGGGGCTGAACACTGAAGCTTTCTTT.

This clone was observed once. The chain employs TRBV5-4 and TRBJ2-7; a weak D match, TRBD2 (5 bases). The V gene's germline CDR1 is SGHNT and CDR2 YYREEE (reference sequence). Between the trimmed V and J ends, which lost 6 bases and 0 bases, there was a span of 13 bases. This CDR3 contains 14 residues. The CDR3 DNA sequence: TGTGCCAGCAAACTCGCGGGTTACTCCTACGAGCAGTACTTC. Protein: CASKLAGYSYEQYF.

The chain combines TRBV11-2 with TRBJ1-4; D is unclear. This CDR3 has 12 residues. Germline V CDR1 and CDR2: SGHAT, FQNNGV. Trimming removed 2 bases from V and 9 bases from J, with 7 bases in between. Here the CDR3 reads CASSLNGKKLFF. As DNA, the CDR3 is TGTGCCAGCAGCTTAAACGGGAAAAAACTGTTTTTT.

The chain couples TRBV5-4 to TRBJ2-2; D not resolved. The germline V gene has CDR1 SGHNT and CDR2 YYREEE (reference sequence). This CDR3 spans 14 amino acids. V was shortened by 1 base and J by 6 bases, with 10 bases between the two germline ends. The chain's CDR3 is CASSLKQSPGELFF. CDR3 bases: TGTGCCAGCAGCTTGAAACAGTCCCCCGGGGAGCTGTTTTTT.

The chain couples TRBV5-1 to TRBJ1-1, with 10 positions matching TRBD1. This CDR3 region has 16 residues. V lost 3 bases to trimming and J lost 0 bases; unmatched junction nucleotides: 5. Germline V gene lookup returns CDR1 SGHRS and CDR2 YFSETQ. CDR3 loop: CASSSGTGVMNTEAFF. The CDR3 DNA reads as TGCGCCAGCAGCTCCGGGACAGGGGTAATGAACACTGAAGCTTTCTTT.

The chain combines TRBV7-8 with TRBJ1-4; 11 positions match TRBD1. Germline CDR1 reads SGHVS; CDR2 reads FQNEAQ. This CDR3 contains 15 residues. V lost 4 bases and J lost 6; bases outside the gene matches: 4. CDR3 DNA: TGTGCCAGCAGCTACGGACAGGGGGCTTATGAAAAACTGTTTTTT. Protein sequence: CASSYGQGAYEKLFF.

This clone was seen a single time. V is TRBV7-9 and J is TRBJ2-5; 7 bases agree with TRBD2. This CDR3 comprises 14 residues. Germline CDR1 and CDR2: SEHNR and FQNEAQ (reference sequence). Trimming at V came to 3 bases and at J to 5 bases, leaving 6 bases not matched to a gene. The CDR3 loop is CASSFRLGGETQYF. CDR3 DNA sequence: TGTGCCAGCAGCTTTCGCCTCGGGGGGGAGACCCAGTACTTC.